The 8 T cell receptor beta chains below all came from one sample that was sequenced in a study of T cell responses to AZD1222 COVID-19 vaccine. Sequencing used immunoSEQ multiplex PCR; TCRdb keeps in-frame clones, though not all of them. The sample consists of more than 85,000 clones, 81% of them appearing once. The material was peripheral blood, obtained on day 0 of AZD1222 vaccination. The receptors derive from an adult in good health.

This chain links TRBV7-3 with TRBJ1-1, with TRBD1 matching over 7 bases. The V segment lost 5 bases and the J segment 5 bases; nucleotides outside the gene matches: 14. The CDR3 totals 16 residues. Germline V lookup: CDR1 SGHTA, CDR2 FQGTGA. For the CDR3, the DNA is TGTGCCAGCAGCCAAGGGGGCGTCAGGGCAAGGACTGAAGCTTTCTTT. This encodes CASSQGGVRARTEAFF.

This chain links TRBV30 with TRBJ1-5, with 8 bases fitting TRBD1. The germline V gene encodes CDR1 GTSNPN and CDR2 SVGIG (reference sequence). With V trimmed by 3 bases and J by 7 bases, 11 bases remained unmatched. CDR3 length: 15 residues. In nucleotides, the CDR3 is TGTGCCTGGAGGGACACAACTACAGGGGGGCAGCCCCAGCATTTT. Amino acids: CAWRDTTTGGQPQHF.

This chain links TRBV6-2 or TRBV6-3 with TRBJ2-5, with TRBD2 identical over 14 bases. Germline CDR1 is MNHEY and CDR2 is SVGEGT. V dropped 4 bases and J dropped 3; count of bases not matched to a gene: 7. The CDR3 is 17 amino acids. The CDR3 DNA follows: TGTGCCAGCAGTTTTCCCGGGGGACTAGCGGGGGAAGAGACCCAGTACTTC. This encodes CASSFPGGLAGEETQYF.

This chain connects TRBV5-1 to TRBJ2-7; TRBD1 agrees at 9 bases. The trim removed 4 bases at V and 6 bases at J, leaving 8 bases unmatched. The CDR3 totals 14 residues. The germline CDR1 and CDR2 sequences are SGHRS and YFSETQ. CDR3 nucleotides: TGCGCCAGCAGCCTCCCGGGACAGGGTGGCGAGCAGTACTTC. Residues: CASSLPGQGGEQYF.

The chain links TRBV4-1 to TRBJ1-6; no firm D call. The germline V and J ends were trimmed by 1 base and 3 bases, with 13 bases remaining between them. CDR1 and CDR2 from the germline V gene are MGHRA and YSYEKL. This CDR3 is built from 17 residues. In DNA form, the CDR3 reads TGCGCCAGCAGCCAAGGTACAGATCGGGGCTATAATTCACCCCTCCACTTT. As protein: CASSQGTDRGYNSPLHF.

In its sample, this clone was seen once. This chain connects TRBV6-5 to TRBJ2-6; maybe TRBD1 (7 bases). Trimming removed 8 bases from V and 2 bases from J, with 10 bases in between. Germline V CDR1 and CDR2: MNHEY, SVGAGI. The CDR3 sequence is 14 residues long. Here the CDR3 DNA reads TGTGCCAGCCAGGGGGGTCCTGGGGCCAACGTCCTGACTTTC. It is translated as CASQGGPGANVLTF.

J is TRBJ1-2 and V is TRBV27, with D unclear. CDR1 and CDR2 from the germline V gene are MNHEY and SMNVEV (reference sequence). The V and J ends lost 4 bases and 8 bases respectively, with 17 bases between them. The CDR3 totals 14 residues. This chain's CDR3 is CASSSYRPPGGYTF. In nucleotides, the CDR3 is TGTGCCAGCAGTTCTTATAGGCCTCCGGGCGGCTACACCTTC.

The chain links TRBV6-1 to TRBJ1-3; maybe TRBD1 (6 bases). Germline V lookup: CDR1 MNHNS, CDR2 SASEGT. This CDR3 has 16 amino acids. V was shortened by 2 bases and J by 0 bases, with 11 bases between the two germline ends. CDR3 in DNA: TGTGCCAGCAGTGAAAATGACAGGCTCTCTGGAAACACCATATATTTT. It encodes CASSENDRLSGNTIYF.